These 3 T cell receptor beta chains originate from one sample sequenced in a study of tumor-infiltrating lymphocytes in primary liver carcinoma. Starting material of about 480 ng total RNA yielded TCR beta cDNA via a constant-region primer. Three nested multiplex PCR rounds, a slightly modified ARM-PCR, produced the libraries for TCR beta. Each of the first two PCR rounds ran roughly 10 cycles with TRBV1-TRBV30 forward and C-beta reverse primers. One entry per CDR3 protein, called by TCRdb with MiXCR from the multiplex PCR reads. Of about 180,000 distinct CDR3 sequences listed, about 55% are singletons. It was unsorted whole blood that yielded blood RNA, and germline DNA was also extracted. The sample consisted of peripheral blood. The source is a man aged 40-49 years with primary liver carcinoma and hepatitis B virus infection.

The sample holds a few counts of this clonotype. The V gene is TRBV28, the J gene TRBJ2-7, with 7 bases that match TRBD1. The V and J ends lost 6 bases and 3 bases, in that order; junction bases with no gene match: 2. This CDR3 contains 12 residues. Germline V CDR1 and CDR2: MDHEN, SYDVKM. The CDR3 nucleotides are TGTGCCAGCAGCGGACAGGTCTACGAGCAGTACTTC. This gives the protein CASSGQVYEQYF.

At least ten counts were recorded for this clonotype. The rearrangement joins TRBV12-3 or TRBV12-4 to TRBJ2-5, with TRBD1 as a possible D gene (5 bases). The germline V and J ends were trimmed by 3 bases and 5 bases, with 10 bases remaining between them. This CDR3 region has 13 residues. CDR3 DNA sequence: TGTGCCAGCAGTTTCAGGGAAGGGGAGACCCAGTACTTC. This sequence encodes CASSFREGETQYF.

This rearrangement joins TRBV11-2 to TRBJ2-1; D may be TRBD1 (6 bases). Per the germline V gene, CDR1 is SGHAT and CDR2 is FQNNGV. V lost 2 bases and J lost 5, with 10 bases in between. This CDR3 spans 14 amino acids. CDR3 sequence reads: CASSLITGHNEQFF. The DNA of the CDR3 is TGTGCCAGCAGCTTAATAACAGGGCACAATGAGCAGTTCTTC.